This TCR beta chain appears in the sequencing data of a study of blood T cell repertoires in COVID-19. The V gene lost 3 bases and the J gene lost 2 bases, with 7 bases spanning the gap. The CDR3 has 13 amino acids. Clones were sequenced by immunoSEQ multiplex PCR, and TCRdb holds only the in-frame ones, with some missing. The sample includes over 150,000 clones, more than 90% of them seen just once. The chain is built from TRBV12-3 or TRBV12-4 and TRBJ1-2; no definite D call. The sequenced sample consisted of peripheral blood. This clonotype was obtained from a man in his fifties or sixties with acute or convalescent COVID-19. The CDR3 DNA reads as TGTGCCAGCAGTTTTCTCGTAAACTATGGCTACACCTTC. Residues: CASSFLVNYGYTF.